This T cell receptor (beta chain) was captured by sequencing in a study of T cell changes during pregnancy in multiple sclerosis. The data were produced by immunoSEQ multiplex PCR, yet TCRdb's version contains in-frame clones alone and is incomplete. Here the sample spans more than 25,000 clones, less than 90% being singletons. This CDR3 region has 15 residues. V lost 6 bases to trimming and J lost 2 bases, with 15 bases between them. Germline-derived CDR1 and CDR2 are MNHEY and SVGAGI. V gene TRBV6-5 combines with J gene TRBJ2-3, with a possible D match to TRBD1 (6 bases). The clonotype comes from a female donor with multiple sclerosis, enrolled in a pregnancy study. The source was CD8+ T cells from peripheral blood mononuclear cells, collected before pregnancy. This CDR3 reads CASRPSGGYTDTQYF. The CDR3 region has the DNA TGTGCCAGCAGACCCAGTGGGGGCTACACAGATACGCAGTATTTT.